Shown below are 10 T cell receptor beta chains from a single sample sequenced in a study of cytomegalovirus exposure and HLA in healthy donors (TCRdb year 2017). The library came from the immunoSEQ multiplex PCR assay. As stored in TCRdb, this immuneACCESS dataset retains in-frame rearrangements with V and J assigned. A fraction of the clones does not appear; measured against another copy, unresolved V genes explain less than half of the discrepancy, and the remainder lacks a known reason. This sample holds roughly 60,000 clones; 90% to 95% were observed only once. The biggest ten clones account for nearly 6% of the sample. Sequenced sample: PBMCs. These receptors all stem from a woman between 18 and 30 years old in good health and CMV-seropositive.

CDR3 amino acids: CASSLWNRGISTGELFF. The CDR3 coding sequence is TGTGCCAGCAGCTTGTGGAACAGGGGAATATCCACCGGGGAGCTGTTTTTT. This sequence joins TRBV5-4 and TRBJ2-2; 7 bases map to TRBD1. Germline CDR1 is SGHNT and CDR2 is YYREEE (reference sequence). With V trimmed by 1 base and J by 4 bases, 10 bases remained unmatched. CDR3 size: 17 residues.

This sequence joins TRBV6-4 and TRBJ2-1; TRBD1 matches at 8 bases. Germline V gene sequence: CDR1 MRHNA, CDR2 SNTAGT. The CDR3 runs to 14 residues. V was clipped by 6 bases and J by 8 bases; unmatched bases: 9. This CDR3 reads CASSETGVQDEQFF. In DNA, the CDR3 is TGTGCCAGCAGCGAGACAGGGGTTCAAGATGAGCAGTTCTTC.

The chain combines TRBV7-3 with TRBJ2-3, with 7 bases lining up with TRBD2. The V gene's germline CDR1 is SGHTA and CDR2 FQGTGA. V lost 8 bases to trimming and J lost 2 bases; unmatched junction nucleotides: 4. The CDR3 is made up of 13 amino acids. The CDR3 is CASSSGSTDTQYF. The CDR3 DNA sequence: TGTGCCAGCTCTAGCGGTTCCACAGATACGCAGTATTTT.

This chain joins TRBV9 and TRBJ1-2; 11 positions agree with TRBD1. Germline V gene data show CDR1 as SGDLS and CDR2 as YYNGEE. The CDR3 consists of 15 residues. J was trimmed by 8 bases and V by 2 bases; bases with no gene match: 8. The CDR3 DNA reads TGTGCCAGCAGCGTGCTTGGACAGGGGGCTGAAGGCTACACCTTC. It codes for CASSVLGQGAEGYTF.

The count of this clone is one. This chain links TRBV9 with TRBJ1-2, with 7 bases matching TRBD1. Germline V lookup: CDR1 SGDLS, CDR2 YYNGEE. V lost 4 bases, J lost 4 bases, and 10 bases stayed unmatched. This CDR3 spans 15 amino acids. The CDR3 DNA follows: TGTGCCAGCAGCAAGGGACAGACTGCGGCCTATGGCTACACCTTC. Translating it yields CASSKGQTAAYGYTF.

In this sample, this clone turned up a few times. The chain employs TRBV2 and TRBJ1-2, with TRBD1 identical over 9 bases. V lost 1 base to trimming and J lost 7 bases; unmatched junction nucleotides: 10. Germline CDR1 and CDR2: SNHLY and FYNNEI. CDR3 length equals 16 residues. CDR3 region: CASSEELGWTGVGYTF. The CDR3 DNA reads TGTGCCAGCAGTGAAGAGTTGGGGTGGACAGGGGTTGGCTACACCTTC. The variable domain in full, with the rest retrieved from reference TRBV2 and TRBJ1-2, is EPEVTQTPSHQVTQMGQEVILRCVPISNHLYFYWYRQILGQKVEFLVSFYNNEISEKSEIFDDQFSVERPDGSNFTLKIRSTKLEDSAMYFCASSEELGWTGVGYTFGSGTRLTVV.

The chain couples TRBV6-6 to TRBJ1-2; D is possibly TRBD1 (5 bases). This CDR3 is 15 amino acids long. Looked up from germline, CDR1 is MNHNY and CDR2 is SVGAGI (reference sequence). Trimming took off 6 bases at V and 7 bases at J, with 21 bases between the two ends. The CDR3 is CASSTDTGQGSGYTF. The CDR3 DNA sequence: TGTGCCAGCAGCACAGACACGGGTCAGGGCTCTGGCTACACCTTC.

The chain combines TRBV7-8 with TRBJ2-3, with 8 bases identical to TRBD1. J was trimmed by 2 bases and V by 5 bases; bases with no gene match: 9. CDR1 is SGHVS and CDR2 is FQNEAQ in the germline V gene. The CDR3 totals 16 residues. The CDR3 region is CASSPNGQGDTDTQYF. CDR3 coding DNA: TGTGCCAGCAGCCCCAATGGACAGGGAGACACAGATACGCAGTATTTT. Supplemented by reference TRBV7-8 and TRBJ2-3, the full variable domain reads GAGVSQSPRYKVAKRGQDVALRCDPISGHVSLFWYQQALGQGPEFLTYFQNEAQLDKSGLPSDRFFAERPEGSVSTLKIQRTQQEDSAVYLCASSPNGQGDTDTQYFGPGTRLTVL.

The rearrangement links TRBV4-2 to TRBJ2-1; TRBD2 aligns across 13 bases. The CDR3 is 20 amino acids. Germline loops: CDR1 LGHNA, CDR2 YNFKEQ. V lost 4 bases, J lost 0 bases, and 12 bases stayed unmatched. The CDR3: CASSRHTGTSGASSYNEQFF. The CDR3 DNA is TGTGCCAGCAGCCGTCATACCGGGACTAGCGGGGCCAGCTCCTACAATGAGCAGTTCTTC.

The chain joins TRBV29-1 to TRBJ2-2, with 10 bases identical to TRBD1. J gave up 5 bases and V 6 bases, and 3 bases lay outside the gene matches. Germline loops: CDR1 SQVTM, CDR2 ANQGSEA. The CDR3 covers 13 residues. DNA of the CDR3: TGCAGCGTCCCGGGACAGGGGACCGGGGAGCTGTTTTTT. This sequence encodes CSVPGQGTGELFF.